Sequencing of this T cell receptor beta chain was carried out in a study of blood T cells in healthy people across ages. The CDR3 sequence is 15 residues long. V was cut by 3 bases and J by 2 bases, with 14 bases left in between. CDR1 and CDR2 from the germline V gene are LGHDT and YNNKEL (reference sequence). Through a sample-barcoded 5' primer and a J-beta primer mix, a second PCR was run for roughly 7 to 11 cycles. TCRdb re-analysed the 5' RACE reads in MiXCR, keeping a single row per CDR3 protein. The table shows roughly 830,000 distinct CDR3 sequences, with less than 80% occurring only once. The sequence was obtained from a man in his thirties or forties in good health. This sequence joins TRBV3-1 and TRBJ2-7; tentatively, D is TRBD2 (6 bases). The sequenced sample consisted of blood. CDR3 DNA sequence: TGTGCCAGCAGCCAGGCCCGGGGGTTTCCCTACGAGCAGTACTTC. Translating gives CASSQARGFPYEQYF.